This TCR beta chain was captured in a study of T cell repertoires in cytomegalovirus infection. Study in general: CMV epitopes, recently identified HLA-C-restricted and well-studied HLA-B-restricted, were used. Public TCR beta signatures were indicative of both CMV infection and a matching HLA type. Study-wide results and caveats: Individuals carrying CMV plus the relevant HLA were identified by cumulative frequency of public TCR beta families. HLA-C-restricted TCR beta clonotypes specific for CMV led the ex vivo response.

From the reads, TCRdb called clonotypes with MiXCR, one entry per CDR3 protein. In the table there are more than 250,000 distinct CDR3 sequences, 25% of which are singletons. Regarding this clonotype: Its target is not known.

The TCR originated in a human donor in good health (CMV status not recorded). Some clones in this sample may be carry-over from other donors' samples. The input for sequencing was cultured PBMCs, taken from culture after CMV antigen stimulation.

Here the CDR3 reads CASSPRVRGKQETQYF. In DNA, the CDR3 is TGTGCCAGCAGCCCGAGAGTTCGCGGAAAGCAAGAGACCCAGTACTTC. The chain has TRBV9 and TRBJ2-5; no clear D gene. Germline V gene data show CDR1 as SGDLS and CDR2 as YYNGEE. The CDR3 sequence is 16 residues long. Deletions cut 4 bases from V and 2 bases from J, with 18 bases between.